Following are 15 T cell receptor beta chains from one sample sequenced in a study of beta chain features in type 1 diabetes. Findings and limits, study-wide: Among patients with Type 1 diabetes, TCRB CDR3s were moderately but significantly shorter in every one of the four CD4+ subsets.

No antigen has been identified for these receptors. Reverse transcribing all isolated RNA meant expressed TCRB transcripts were sequenced. Sequencing was performed with immunoSEQ multiplex PCR; in TCRdb, only in-frame clones are kept and a portion is missing. The sample lists 350,000 to 450,000 clones, about 12% occurring once. Sequencing was performed on naive CD4+ T cells from blood. The receptors were gathered from a woman younger than 30 with type 1 diabetes.

There are a few counts of this clone. V and J are TRBV7-8 and TRBJ2-1; 14 nucleotides line up with TRBD2. V was clipped by 5 bases and J by 8 bases; unmatched bases: 2. The CDR3 loop spans 14 amino acids. Germline CDR1 reads SGHVS; CDR2 reads FQNEAQ. The CDR3 sequence is CASSGLAGGYEQFF. As DNA, the CDR3 is TGTGCCAGCAGCGGACTAGCGGGAGGTTATGAGCAGTTCTTC.

This clone appeared a few times. V gene TRBV7-2 combines with J gene TRBJ2-7; weak D call: TRBD1 (6 bases). This CDR3 comprises 12 residues. CDR1 SGHTA and CDR2 FQGNSA come from the germline V gene. Trimming took 5 bases from V and 4 from J, leaving 9 bases between them. This CDR3 is CASSPGQYEQYF. CDR3 nucleotide sequence: TGTGCCAGCAGCCCAGGACAGTACGAGCAGTACTTC.

V gene TRBV5-4 combines with J gene TRBJ2-7; 8 bases fit TRBD2. Trimming at V came to 3 bases and at J to 6 bases, leaving 11 bases not matched to a gene. The CDR3 is 15 residues long. Germline V gene lookup returns CDR1 SGHNT and CDR2 YYREEE (reference sequence). CDR3 residues: CASSSGGAGDSEQYF. The CDR3 DNA reads TGTGCCAGCAGCTCTGGAGGAGCGGGGGATTCCGAGCAGTACTTC.

This clone was found a few times. The chain employs TRBV5-6 and TRBJ2-5; 10 bases are shared with TRBD1. The germline gives CDR1 SGHDT, CDR2 YYEEEE. The CDR3 sequence is 15 residues long. Germline trimming cut 0 bases from V and 4 bases from J; bases unmatched to any gene: 3. CDR3 nucleotides: TGTGCCAGCAGCTTGGGACAGGGGGCAGGAGAGACCCAGTACTTC. Its translation is CASSLGQGAGETQYF.

This clone was detected only a few times. The chain carries TRBV10-3 and TRBJ2-1; TRBD2 aligns across 13 bases. Trimming removed 10 bases from V and 0 bases from J; junction bases left unmatched: 9. The CDR3 is 17 amino acids. Germline values: CDR1 ENHRY, CDR2 SYGVKD. CDR3 amino acids: CATGGLAGTLSYNEQFF. CDR3 nucleotide sequence: TGTGCCACGGGGGGACTAGCGGGGACCCTCTCCTACAATGAGCAGTTCTTC.

The chain couples TRBV2 to TRBJ2-1, with TRBD1 as a possible D gene (6 bases). The CDR3 length is 16 residues. Germline loops: CDR1 SNHLY, CDR2 FYNNEI. V lost 8 bases, J lost 7 bases, and 24 bases lay in between. CDR3 sequence reads: CASLDSPTAGRNEQFF. The DNA for the CDR3 is TGTGCCAGCCTGGACAGCCCCACGGCTGGTCGGAATGAGCAGTTCTTC.

The J gene is TRBJ1-6, the V gene TRBV18; D not resolved. The CDR3 length is 17 residues. Looked up from germline, CDR1 is KGHSH and CDR2 is LQKENI. Trimming cost V 3 bases and J 0 bases, with 12 bases left between them. The CDR3 here is CASSPSMRSSYNSPLHF. The CDR3, as DNA: TGTGCCAGCTCACCCTCGATGAGAAGCTCCTATAATTCACCCCTCCACTTT.

In this sample, this clone turned up a few times. Distinct nucleotide sequences in the sample also encode this CDR3. The chain couples TRBV9 to TRBJ1-2; tentatively, D is TRBD1 (5 bases). CDR1 and CDR2 from the germline V gene are SGDLS and YYNGEE. This CDR3 region has 13 residues. V lost 0 bases and J 3 bases, leaving 6 bases between the germline ends. The CDR3 nucleotides read TGTGCCAGCAGCGTAGCGGGGGACTATGGCTACACCTTC. This gives the protein CASSVAGDYGYTF.

The genes are TRBV30 and TRBJ1-4, with no clear D. With 8 bases removed from V and 4 bases from J, the gap between germline ends came to 5 bases. This CDR3 is 10 amino acids long. Germline values: CDR1 GTSNPN, CDR2 SVGIG (reference sequence). In DNA, the CDR3 is TGTGCCGGCCTTAATGAAAAACTGTTTTTT. Translated, it gives CAGLNEKLFF.

The chain uses TRBV28 and TRBJ2-1; TRBD2 matches 10 bases. The CDR3 contains 14 residues. V lost 3 bases, J lost 8 bases, and 4 bases stayed unmatched. The germline gives CDR1 MDHEN, CDR2 SYDVKM. The DNA for the CDR3 is TGTGCCAGCAGTTTGGGGCTAGCGGGAGATGAGCAGTTCTTC. Encoded protein: CASSLGLAGDEQFF.

The chain carries TRBV7-9 and TRBJ2-5, with 7 bases lining up with TRBD2. CDR1 SEHNR and CDR2 FQNEAQ come from the germline V gene (reference sequence). V gave up 3 bases and J gave up 4 bases; unmatched junction bases: 11. This CDR3 has 16 amino acids. CDR3 DNA sequence: TGTGCCAGCAGCTTTGGAGTAACGGGAGGTGGAGAGACCCAGTACTTC. This translates into CASSFGVTGGGETQYF.

V and J are TRBV27 and TRBJ2-7; 9 bases map to TRBD1. V dropped 5 bases and J dropped 1; count of bases not matched to a gene: 3. The CDR3 covers 14 residues. Germline CDR1 and CDR2: MNHEY and SMNVEV (reference sequence). The CDR3 reads CASSGGQGSYEQYF. CDR3 sequence (DNA): TGTGCCAGCAGTGGGGGACAGGGTTCCTACGAGCAGTACTTC.

This clone was recorded a few times. V and J are TRBV11-2 and TRBJ2-7, with TRBD2 identical over 7 bases. The CDR3 covers 16 residues. J was trimmed by 5 bases and V by 4 bases; bases with no gene match: 14. Germline V gene lookup returns CDR1 SGHAT and CDR2 FQNNGV. Here the CDR3 DNA reads TGTGCCAGCAGCTCAACCGGGGGGAGGATCCGAGACGAGCAGTACTTC. Translated, it gives CASSSTGGRIRDEQYF. Complete variable domain (other parts from reference TRBV11-2 and TRBJ2-7): EAGVAQSPRYKIIEKRQSVAFWCNPISGHATLYWYQQILGQGPKLLIQFQNNGVVDDSQLPKDRFSAERLKGVDSTLKIQPAKLEDSAVYLCASSSTGGRIRDEQYFGPGTRLTVT.

In DNA, the CDR3 is TGTGCCAGCAGTCGAACGGTCCCGAACGACTATGGCTACACCTTC. This sequence encodes CASSRTVPNDYGYTF. V gene TRBV28 combines with J gene TRBJ1-2; D is undetermined. This CDR3 is built from 15 residues. Trimming removed 5 bases at V and 3 bases at J, with 16 bases between. Germline CDR1 MDHEN, CDR2 SYDVKM.

This rearrangement joins TRBV28 to TRBJ2-3; 11 bases match TRBD2. Germline CDR1 reads MDHEN; CDR2 reads SYDVKM. V shed 3 bases and J 4 bases; nucleotides not matched to a gene: 3. CDR3 length equals 15 residues. The CDR3 bases are TGTGCCAGCAGTTTTTCTAGCGGGAGGTCAGATACGCAGTATTTT. Protein product: CASSFSSGRSDTQYF.